This T cell receptor beta chain was observed in a study of kidney transplant recipient with SARS-CoV-2 infection. About this clonotype itself: The junction departs from the called germline gene at one end, perhaps through a read error.

One entry per CDR3 protein, called by TCRdb with MiXCR from the reads. The table includes about 240,000 distinct CDR3 sequences, under 30% detected once. CDR3 size: 12 residues. Germline V lookup: CDR1 SGDLS, CDR2 YYNGEE. The sequence was obtained from a male patient aged 30 to 40 who had COVID-19 and was a kidney transplant recipient. Some T cells may have originated in the graft donor. Sequences were derived from a blood sample, sampled at baseline and between days 110 and 120 from a kidney transplant recipient. The gene calls are TRBV9 and TRBJ2-7, with D possibly being TRBD2 (6 bases). DNA for the CDR3: TGTGCCAGCAGCGGGGACTCCCACGAGCAGTACTTC. It translates to CASSGDSHEQYF.